This passage covers 13 T cell receptor beta chains from one sample sequenced in a study of beta chain features in type 1 diabetes. What was sequenced were expressed TCRB transcripts, since all of the isolated RNA had been reverse transcribed. Using immunoSEQ multiplex PCR, the repertoire was profiled, and TCRdb retains in-frame clones only, with some absent. The table shows roughly 450,000 clones, with roughly 10% occurring only once. The specimen sequenced was naive CD4+ T cells from blood. The receptors here all came from a woman between 18 and 29 years old in good health.

This clone was counted only a few times. This rearrangement joins TRBV14 to TRBJ2-7; D possibly matches TRBD1 or TRBD2 (6 bases each). Trimming removed 2 bases at V and 2 bases at J, with 19 bases between. This CDR3 comprises 17 residues. CDR1 and CDR2 from the germline V gene are SGHDN and FVKESK. CDR3 in DNA: TGTGCCAGCAGCCAAAGTGGGCTGCGGGACACAGCCTACGAGCAGTACTTC. Protein product: CASSQSGLRDTAYEQYF.

The V and J genes are TRBV18 and TRBJ1-1, with no clear D. Germline V gene lookup returns CDR1 KGHSH and CDR2 LQKENI. Trimming left V 1 base short and J 8 bases short, with 8 bases between. The CDR3 has 12 residues. CDR3 bases: TGTGCCAGCTCACCACAGATGGGCGAAGCTTTCTTT. It translates to CASSPQMGEAFF.

This chain connects TRBV21-1 to TRBJ1-4; no DNA check was done on the table's D call, TRBD1. TRBV21-1 has pseudogene status. This CDR3 comprises 13 residues. The DNA of the CDR3 is TGTGCCAGGCTTCAAAGGGGACAAGAAAAACTGTTTTTT. As protein: CARLQRGQEKLFF.

This chain's CDR3 is CASSPTGVLAAIQYF. As DNA, the CDR3 is TGTGCCAGCAGCCCCACGGGGGTACTAGCGGCTATTCAGTACTTC. The rearrangement links TRBV16 to TRBJ2-4; 8 bases align to TRBD2. V trimming: 4 bases; J trimming: 10 bases; junction bases outside the gene matches: 12. Germline CDR1 is KGHSY and CDR2 is FQNENV. This CDR3 is 15 amino acids long.

The chain is built from TRBV14 and TRBJ2-1; possible D gene TRBD1, 6 bases. V lost 6 bases, J lost 2 bases, and 14 bases lay in between. Germline lookup yields CDR1 SGHDN and CDR2 FVKESK. This CDR3 spans 15 amino acids. In DNA form, the CDR3 reads TGTGCCAGCAGAGCCGACAGGTCTACCTACAATGAGCAGTTCTTC. Its translation: CASRADRSTYNEQFF.

In its sample, this clone was seen a few times. The rearrangement uses TRBV29-1 and TRBJ2-1; 10 bases are shared with TRBD1. The junction had 11 bases not matched to a gene; V was cut back by 5 bases and J by 7 bases. Germline V gene sequence: CDR1 SQVTM, CDR2 ANQGSEA. The CDR3 covers 15 residues. DNA for the CDR3: TGCAGCGTTATACTGGGACAGGGGCCTAGTAATGAGCAGTTCTTC. Its translation: CSVILGQGPSNEQFF.

This clone was detected a few times. The chain is built from TRBV7-9 and TRBJ2-7; 8 nucleotides agree with TRBD2. The V gene end was trimmed by 1 base and the J gene end by 0 bases; junction bases not matched to a gene: 11. Germline assignment: CDR1 SEHNR and CDR2 FQNEAQ (reference sequence). The CDR3 is 18 residues long. DNA of the CDR3: TGTGCCAGCAGCTTAGTCAGTTTCTTTGGGACTAGCTCCTACGAGCAGTACTTC. Protein sequence: CASSLVSFFGTSSYEQYF.

This clone came up a few times. The V call is TRBV23-1, the J call TRBJ2-5; D unclear. TRBV23-1 is placed among ORFs of uncertain function. The CDR3 extends over 15 amino acids. CDR3 nucleotides: TGCGCTGCCAACCCAGTCGACCACCACCAAGAGACCCAGTACTTC. Protein: CAANPVDHHQETQYF.

The rearrangement joins TRBV7-2 to TRBJ2-1; 14 nucleotides line up with TRBD2. From germline, CDR1 is SGHTA and CDR2 FQGNSA. V dropped 5 bases and J dropped 4; count of bases not matched to a gene: 1. This CDR3 has 15 residues. This CDR3 reads CASSRTSGRYNEQFF. The CDR3 DNA sequence: TGTGCCAGCAGCCGGACTAGCGGGAGGTACAATGAGCAGTTCTTC.

Many counts were recorded for this clone. Written as DNA, the CDR3 is TGCAGCGCCCGCGTGCGGGACATCCCTCTCGGTGGGGCCAACGTCCTGACTTTC. Amino acids: CSARVRDIPLGGANVLTF. V usage is TRBV29-1 and J usage is TRBJ2-6, with D perhaps assigned TRBD1 or TRBD2 (6 bases each). The germline gives CDR1 SQVTM, CDR2 ANQGSEA. Trimming pared 7 bases from V and 3 bases from J, leaving 25 bases between. The CDR3 runs 18 residues.

This clone was observed a handful of times. This chain links TRBV4-3 with TRBJ2-1; D remains unclear. Germline lookup yields CDR1 LGHNA and CDR2 YSLEER. Trimming took 2 bases from V and 7 from J, leaving 6 bases between them. This CDR3 has 12 amino acids. CDR3 DNA sequence: TGCGCCAGCAGCCAATTGCGGAATGAGCAGTTCTTC. Encoded protein: CASSQLRNEQFF.

This clone was found a few times. This same CDR3 is encoded by further DNA sequences in the sample. The chain joins TRBV7-2 to TRBJ2-5, with D unclear. Germline lookup yields CDR1 SGHTA and CDR2 FQGNSA. Trimming took off 1 base at V and 1 base at J, with 7 bases between the two ends. The CDR3 contains 14 residues. This CDR3 reads CASSLVSGQETQYF. The CDR3 region has the DNA TGTGCCAGCAGCTTAGTATCGGGCCAAGAGACCCAGTACTTC.

This clone has more than one count but fewer than ten. This chain links TRBV7-2 with TRBJ2-1, with D uncertain. This CDR3 has 13 amino acids. Per germline, CDR1 SGHTA and CDR2 FQGNSA. Deletions cut 3 bases from V and 6 bases from J, with 9 bases between. CDR3 in amino acids: CASSLLRINEQFF. Written as DNA, the CDR3 is TGTGCCAGCAGCTTGTTGCGTATCAATGAGCAGTTCTTC.